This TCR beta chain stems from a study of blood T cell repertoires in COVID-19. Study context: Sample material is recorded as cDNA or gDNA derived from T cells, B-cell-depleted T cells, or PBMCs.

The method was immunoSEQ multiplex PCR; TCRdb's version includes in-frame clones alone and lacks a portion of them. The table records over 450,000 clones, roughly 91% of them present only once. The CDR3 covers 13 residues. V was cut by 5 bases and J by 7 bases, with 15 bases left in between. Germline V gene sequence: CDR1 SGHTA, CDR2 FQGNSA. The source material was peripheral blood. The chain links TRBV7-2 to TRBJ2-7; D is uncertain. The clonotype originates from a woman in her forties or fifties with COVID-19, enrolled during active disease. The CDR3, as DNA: TGTGCCAGCAGCATAGACGGAGCTACGGAGCAGTACTTC. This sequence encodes CASSIDGATEQYF.